Presented here are 22 T cell receptor beta chains from one specimen sequenced in a study of shared clonotypes between healthy human individuals. Only in-frame clones appear in the TCRdb table, and some are missing; sequencing was by immunoSEQ multiplex PCR. The sample lists over 400,000 clones, 78% occurring once. The sequenced sample consisted of PBMCs. The source of these receptors is a woman aged 35 to 49 in good health. Some clones in this sample may be carry-over from other donors' samples.

V is TRBV7-2 and J is TRBJ2-7; 12 bases fit TRBD2. The CDR3 has 17 residues. J lost 4 bases, V lost 2 bases, and 9 bases had no gene match. The germline gives CDR1 SGHTA, CDR2 FQGNSA. The CDR3 loop is CASSLPTSGSGRYEQYF. The DNA for the CDR3 is TGTGCCAGCAGCTTACCGACTAGCGGGAGCGGTCGGTACGAGCAGTACTTC.

The chain links TRBV5-6 to TRBJ2-3; 14 bases match TRBD2. V dropped 4 bases and J dropped 5; count of bases not matched to a gene: 9. CDR3 length: 17 amino acids. Germline V gene data show CDR1 as SGHDT and CDR2 as YYEEEE. The CDR3 DNA reads as TGTGCCAGCAGCGACGGACTAGCGGGAGGAAGCGGAGATACGCAGTATTTT. Translated: CASSDGLAGGSGDTQYF.

The table lists this clone with many counts. This chain connects TRBV2 to TRBJ1-6, with D unresolved. This CDR3 is built from 13 residues. V lost 6 bases to trimming and J lost 6 bases, with 9 bases between them. Germline V CDR1 and CDR2: SNHLY, FYNNEI. The CDR3 loop is CASRPGPNSPLHF. The CDR3 nucleotides read TGTGCCAGCAGGCCCGGACCTAATTCACCCCTCCACTTT.

The chain joins TRBV15 to TRBJ2-3; D remains ambiguous. V was shortened by 5 bases and J by 0 bases, with 18 bases between the two germline ends. The CDR3 contains 17 residues. Per the germline V gene, CDR1 is LNHNV and CDR2 is YYDKDF (reference sequence). CDR3 residues: CATSDGFGLPSTDTQYF. CDR3 sequence (DNA): TGTGCCACCAGCGATGGATTTGGTCTGCCAAGCACAGATACGCAGTATTTT.

CDR3 region: CSATKGDKQYF. The CDR3, as DNA: TGCAGTGCAACGAAGGGGGACAAGCAGTACTTC. V usage is TRBV20-1 and J usage is TRBJ2-7, with D perhaps matching TRBD1 (6 bases). Germline values: CDR1 DFQATT, CDR2 SNEGSKA (reference sequence). The CDR3 is made up of 11 amino acids. Trimming shortened V by 6 bases and J by 8 bases, and 14 bases separated the two germline ends.

The chain recombines TRBV6-4 with TRBJ2-1; D is possibly TRBD2 (5 bases). V shed 0 bases and J shed 2 bases, with 8 bases lying between them. CDR1 is MRHNA, CDR2 SNTAGT, per germline. The CDR3 has 15 residues. The CDR3 here is CASSDSAGPYNEQFF. The CDR3 DNA reads as TGTGCCAGCAGTGACTCTGCGGGCCCCTACAATGAGCAGTTCTTC.

The chain has TRBV28 and TRBJ1-4, with 9 bases aligning to TRBD1. Germline CDR1 is MDHEN and CDR2 is SYDVKM. Germline trimming cut 6 bases from V and 6 bases from J; bases unmatched to any gene: 5. The CDR3 sequence is 14 residues long. CDR3 residues: CASRPDRGYEKLFF. The CDR3 DNA reads as TGTGCCAGCAGACCAGACAGGGGGTATGAAAAACTGTTTTTT.

The V and J genes are TRBV28 and TRBJ2-5; 10 nucleotides agree with TRBD2. The CDR3 contains 17 residues. The germline V gene has CDR1 MDHEN and CDR2 SYDVKM. J was trimmed by 5 bases and V by 8 bases; bases with no gene match: 17. The CDR3 DNA sequence: TGTGCCAGCGTACCCTCCGACCTAGCGGGAGTAAGGGAGACCCAGTACTTC. Protein: CASVPSDLAGVRETQYF.

The chain has TRBV5-8 and TRBJ2-5; 12 bases are shared with TRBD2. Germline values: CDR1 SGHTS, CDR2 YDEGEE. This CDR3 has 18 residues. The trim removed 0 bases at V and 7 bases at J, leaving 13 bases unmatched. In DNA form, the CDR3 reads TGTGCCAGCAGCTTGGCCCTAGCGGGAGGGCCTGGCGGAGGGACCCAGTACTTC. It codes for CASSLALAGGPGGGTQYF.

The chain is built from TRBV7-6 and TRBJ2-6; 10 bases are a match to TRBD2. The germline V gene encodes CDR1 SGHVS and CDR2 FNYEAQ. V shed 4 bases, J shed 0 bases, and the junction held 6 bases outside the gene matches. This CDR3 is 18 amino acids long. The CDR3 protein is CASSSRLAGRSGANVLTF. The CDR3 coding sequence is TGTGCCAGCAGCTCCAGACTAGCGGGCCGCTCTGGGGCCAACGTCCTGACTTTC.

The chain is built from TRBV5-8 and TRBJ2-2; the D is unclear. Germline CDR1 and CDR2: SGHTS and YDEGEE. The CDR3 covers 11 residues. Trimming shortened V by 3 bases and J by 7 bases, and 4 bases separated the two germline ends. The CDR3 coding sequence is TGTGCCAGCAGCTCGCACGGGGAGCTGTTTTTT. This translates into CASSSHGELFF. Filled out from reference TRBV5-8 and TRBJ2-2, the complete variable domain reads EAGVTQSPTHLIKTRGQQATLRCSPISGHTSVYWYQQALGLGLQFLLWYDEGEERNRGNFPPRFSGRQFPNYSSELNVNALELEDSALYLCASSSHGELFFGEGSRLTVL.

V and J are TRBV6-6 and TRBJ2-2; 8 bases agree with TRBD1. The germline V gene has CDR1 MNHNY and CDR2 SVGAGI (reference sequence). Trimming cost V 6 bases and J 2 bases; bases outside gene matches: 5. This CDR3 contains 15 residues. In nucleotides, the CDR3 is TGTGCCAGCAGCCTGGGACAGGTTAACACCGGGGAGCTGTTTTTT. Its protein is CASSLGQVNTGELFF.

In DNA, the CDR3 is TGTGCCAGCAGCCCCGGTGCCGGGATCTACACTGAAGCTTTCTTT. This encodes CASSPGAGIYTEAFF. The chain is built from TRBV5-4 and TRBJ1-1; D call uncertain. The CDR3 is 15 amino acids. The germline CDR1 and CDR2 sequences are SGHNT and YYREEE (reference sequence). Trimming removed 4 bases from V and 3 bases from J, with 16 bases in between.

The chain couples TRBV28 to TRBJ2-5; tentative D call: TRBD2 (6 bases). Germline values: CDR1 MDHEN, CDR2 SYDVKM. The CDR3 loop spans 15 amino acids. V lost 6 bases and J 3 bases, leaving 17 bases between the germline ends. The CDR3 loop reads CASSRRGGEEETQYF. CDR3 sequence (DNA): TGTGCCAGCAGCCGTAGGGGCGGGGAGGAAGAGACCCAGTACTTC.

This clone came up once. The chain links TRBV5-1 to TRBJ2-2; tentatively, D is TRBD2 (5 bases). Trimming took off 0 bases at V and 6 bases at J, with 15 bases between the two ends. The germline V gene encodes CDR1 SGHRS and CDR2 YFSETQ. This CDR3 is built from 16 residues. The CDR3 coding sequence is TGCGCCAGCAGCTTGGCGGGGTCACGAATCCCCGGGGAGCTGTTTTTT. This codes for CASSLAGSRIPGELFF. The whole variable domain, filled in from reference TRBV5-1 and TRBJ2-2, reads KAGVTQTPRYLIKTRGQQVTLSCSPISGHRSVSWYQQTPGQGLQFLFEYFSETQRNKGNFPGRFSGRQFSNSRSEMNVSTLELGDSALYLCASSLAGSRIPGELFFGEGSRLTVL.

CDR3 DNA: TGTGCCAGCAGCCGCAGCGGCGGGACAGTCTCCTACGAGCAGTACTTC. It translates to CASSRSGGTVSYEQYF. The gene calls are TRBV11-3 and TRBJ2-7; TRBD1 might be the D (7 bases). Germline CDR1 reads SGHNT; CDR2 reads YENEEA. This CDR3 is built from 16 residues. V dropped 5 bases and J dropped 0 bases, with 17 bases sitting between them.

Only a few counts were recorded for this clone. The chain links TRBV29-1 to TRBJ1-1; 7 positions agree with TRBD1. This CDR3 is built from 13 residues. CDR1 and CDR2 (germline): SQVTM, ANQGSEA. J gave up 3 bases and V 2 bases, and 3 bases lay outside the gene matches. The CDR3 DNA reads TGCAGCGTTGAAACAGGGGCGGACACTGAAGCTTTCTTT. This translates into CSVETGADTEAFF.

Only one count was recorded for this clone. The chain carries TRBV19 and TRBJ2-7, with D perhaps TRBD2 (6 bases). The CDR3 sequence is 14 residues long. The germline CDR1 and CDR2 sequences are LNHDA and SQIVND (reference sequence). V was trimmed by 7 bases and J by 5 bases, leaving 18 bases between them. The CDR3 loop is CASTVGAGTHEQYF. CDR3 coding DNA: TGTGCCAGTACCGTAGGGGCGGGAACGCACGAGCAGTACTTC.

This clone has a handful of counts. As DNA, the CDR3 is TGTGCCAGCAGTTACACTAGCGGGAGCCCAGATACGCAGTATTTT. Residues: CASSYTSGSPDTQYF. The rearrangement joins TRBV6-5 to TRBJ2-3; 11 bases map to TRBD2. CDR1 is MNHEY and CDR2 is SVGAGI in the germline V gene. This CDR3 region has 15 residues. V was clipped by 2 bases and J by 4 bases; unmatched bases: 2.

The chain has TRBV13 and TRBJ2-3, with D uncertain. This CDR3 has 18 residues. The V gene's germline CDR1 is PRHDT and CDR2 FYEKMQ (reference sequence). The germline V and J ends were trimmed by 5 bases and 5 bases, with 26 bases remaining between them. The CDR3 here is CASSPQTPITAPEDTQYF. The CDR3, as DNA: TGTGCCAGCAGCCCGCAGACTCCCATAACGGCCCCGGAAGATACGCAGTATTTT.

The J gene is TRBJ2-3, the V gene TRBV4-2; either TRBD1 or TRBD2 may supply D (5 bases each). Trimming removed 0 bases at V and 13 bases at J, with 14 bases between. Germline CDR1 and CDR2: LGHNA and YNFKEQ. This CDR3 has 13 residues. CDR3 sequence: CASSQDMGESEYF. CDR3 in DNA: TGTGCCAGCAGCCAAGATATGGGGGAGTCTGAGTATTTT.

As to this clone: This may arise from a read error, as a much more abundant clone is one base away. This sample also contains other DNA sequences that code for the same CDR3. V and J are TRBV7-9 and TRBJ2-7, with D uncertain. Germline values: CDR1 SEHNR, CDR2 FQNEAQ (reference sequence). Trimming left V 5 bases short and J 5 bases short, with 7 bases between. This CDR3 spans 11 amino acids. This chain's CDR3 is CASSLVDEQYF. The DNA of the CDR3 is TGTGCCAGCAGCCTAGTTGACGAGCAGTACTTC.